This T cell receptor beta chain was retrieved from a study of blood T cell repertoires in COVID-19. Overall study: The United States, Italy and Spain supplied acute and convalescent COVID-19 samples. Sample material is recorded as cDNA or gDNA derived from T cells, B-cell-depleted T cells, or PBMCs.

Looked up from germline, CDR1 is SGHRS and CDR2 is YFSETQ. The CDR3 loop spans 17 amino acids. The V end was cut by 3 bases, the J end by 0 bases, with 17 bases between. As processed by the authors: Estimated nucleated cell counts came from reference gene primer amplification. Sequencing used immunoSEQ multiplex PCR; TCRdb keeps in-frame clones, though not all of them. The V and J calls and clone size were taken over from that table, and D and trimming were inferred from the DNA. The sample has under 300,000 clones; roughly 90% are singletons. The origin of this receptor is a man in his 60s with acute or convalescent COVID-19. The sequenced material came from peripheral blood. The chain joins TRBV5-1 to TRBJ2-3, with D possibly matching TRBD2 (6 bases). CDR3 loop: CASSSDRTGRSTDTQYF. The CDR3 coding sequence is TGCGCCAGCAGCTCTGACCGCACCGGGAGAAGCACAGATACGCAGTATTTT.